Each of the 21 T cell receptor beta chains below was sequenced from the same sample in a study of regulatory T cells in long-lasting Graves disease (dated by TCRdb to the early 2020s). Reading the label with the study, this specimen's time point is: newly diagnosed GD, antithyroid drugs for less than 3 months. For both TCR sequencing and RNA sequencing, RNA was extracted from PBMCs using TRIzol. Receptors were amplified or captured by multiplex PCR. Data came from an Illumina HiSeq 4000. CDR3 regions were amplified by Arm-PCR with iRepertoire HTBI primers to construct TCR beta libraries. Through fastp at Q25 and MiXCR, TCRdb rebuilt clones from the public reads, retaining in-frame beta chains. Entries are consolidated by CDR3 protein sequence, retaining the most common genes and DNA. For this sample there are 400,000 to 550,000 distinct CDR3 sequences; about a sixth appear just once. The ten most abundant clones make up about 10% of the sample.

This sample also appeared in a second study, on T cells in Graves' hyperthyroidism and ophthalmopathy.

The sample was peripheral blood mononuclear cells (PBMCs), taken at new diagnosis, from a patient treated with antithyroid drugs. Receptor source: a woman in her thirties with Graves disease. Donor details come from another sample of the same person, matched by shared clones.

This clonotype appeared many times. V and J are TRBV12-3 or TRBV12-4 and TRBJ1-2; D is perhaps TRBD1 (5 bases). Between the trimmed V and J ends, which lost 5 bases and 8 bases, there was a span of 15 bases. The length of the CDR3 is 13 residues. CDR3 sequence reads: CASSPGTFGGYTF. In nucleotides, the CDR3 is TGTGCCAGCAGTCCGGGGACGTTTGGGGGCTACACCTTC.

This clonotype was counted at least ten times. The gene calls are TRBV18 and TRBJ1-3; perhaps TRBD1 as D (5 bases). The CDR3 covers 15 residues. Germline V gives CDR1 KGHSH, CDR2 LQKENI. V was shortened by 5 bases and J by 1 base, with 12 bases between the two germline ends. The CDR3 spells CASSAGPVSGNTIYF. In nucleotides, the CDR3 is TGTGCCAGCTCAGCAGGGCCAGTTTCTGGAAACACCATATATTTT.

The chain has TRBV29-1 and TRBJ2-5, with D uncertain. The CDR3 runs 10 residues. V gave up 3 bases and J gave up 4 bases, with 3 bases separating them. Germline V gene data show CDR1 as SQVTM and CDR2 as ANQGSEA. This chain's CDR3 is CSVDGETQYF. CDR3 nucleotides: TGCAGCGTTGATGGAGAGACCCAGTACTTC.

This clonotype was picked up many times. The chain links TRBV29-1 to TRBJ2-7, with 9 bases matching TRBD2. CDR3 length equals 14 residues. Germline assignment: CDR1 SQVTM and CDR2 ANQGSEA. The trim removed 3 bases at V and 5 bases at J, leaving 8 bases unmatched. The CDR3: CSVEVRGRADEQYF. The DNA of the CDR3 is TGCAGCGTTGAGGTCCGCGGGAGGGCCGACGAGCAGTACTTC.

The table lists this clonotype with a few counts. This chain uses TRBV14 with TRBJ2-1; the D gene is possibly TRBD2 (6 bases). Trimming removed 3 bases from V and 9 bases from J, with 24 bases in between. From germline, CDR1 is SGHDN and CDR2 FVKESK. CDR3 length: 17 amino acids. CDR3 nucleotide sequence: TGTGCCAGCAGCCATCAGACTAGTCGACTATTAGGAGGTGAGCAGTTCTTC. Translation gives CASSHQTSRLLGGEQFF.

This clonotype was seen at least ten times. The chain has TRBV18 and TRBJ2-3; D remains unclear. V was shortened by 0 bases and J by 8 bases, with 12 bases between the two germline ends. CDR3 length: 14 amino acids. Germline V gene lookup returns CDR1 KGHSH and CDR2 LQKENI. CDR3 DNA: TGTGCCAGCTCACCACCGCCTACACTCGGTACGCAGTATTTT. Translation gives CASSPPPTLGTQYF.

This rearrangement joins TRBV10-2 to TRBJ2-5, with 10 bases lining up with TRBD1. This CDR3 region has 21 residues. The trim removed 3 bases at V and 5 bases at J, leaving 24 bases unmatched. Germline V gives CDR1 WSHSY, CDR2 SAAADI. The chain's CDR3 is CASSDYPPGQGDRLGSETQYF. CDR3 bases: TGCGCCAGCAGTGATTACCCGCCCGGACAGGGGGACAGGCTAGGATCGGAGACCCAGTACTTC.

This clonotype was detected many times. This chain links TRBV5-5 with TRBJ2-5; D might be TRBD2 (6 bases). V lost 0 bases, J lost 1 base, and 10 bases lay in between. Germline CDR1 is SGHKS and CDR2 is YYEKEE (reference sequence). The CDR3 is made up of 15 amino acids. Here the CDR3 DNA reads TGTGCCAGCAGCTTGGGCGGGGACCTCCAAGAGACCCAGTACTTC. It specifies CASSLGGDLQETQYF.

This clonotype was counted a few times. The V call is TRBV27, the J call TRBJ2-2; 11 bases map to TRBD2. Germline trimming cut 2 bases from V and 7 bases from J; bases unmatched to any gene: 6. CDR3 length: 16 amino acids. Germline lookup yields CDR1 MNHEY and CDR2 SMNVEV (reference sequence). The DNA for the CDR3 is TGTGCCAGCAGTTTAGGTACTAGCGGGAGTATCGGGGAGCTGTTTTTT. It codes for CASSLGTSGSIGELFF.

This sequence joins TRBV4-3 and TRBJ2-3; D is uncertain. The CDR3 covers 17 residues. Trimming cost V 0 bases and J 0 bases, with 13 bases left between them. CDR1 is LGHNA and CDR2 is YSLEER in the germline V gene. The CDR3 coding sequence is TGCGCCAGCAGCCAAGAGGCGGCAATAGCTAGCACAGATACGCAGTATTTT. It is translated as CASSQEAAIASTDTQYF.

This clonotype showed up just a few times. V usage is TRBV5-1 and J usage is TRBJ2-7; unclear D gene. The ends were cut back, 1 base at V and 6 bases at J, with 14 bases in the middle. There are 14 residues in the CDR3. Germline V gene sequence: CDR1 SGHRS, CDR2 YFSETQ. The CDR3 region is CASSLIVETSEQYF. The CDR3 bases are TGCGCCAGCAGCTTGATCGTGGAAACAAGCGAGCAGTACTTC.

This clonotype was counted at least ten times. The chain is built from TRBV2 and TRBJ2-7, with 9 bases identical to TRBD1. CDR1 is SNHLY, CDR2 FYNNEI, per germline. The V gene end was trimmed by 7 bases and the J gene end by 5 bases; junction bases not matched to a gene: 15. This CDR3 contains 16 residues. CDR3 DNA sequence: TGTGCCAGCATGAGGGGGCGGGACAGGGTTGTCAACGAGCAGTACTTC. Amino acid sequence: CASMRGRDRVVNEQYF.

This clonotype was observed at least ten times. V usage is TRBV6-1 and J usage is TRBJ1-4; tentative D call: TRBD1 (5 bases). In germline, CDR1 is MNHNS, CDR2 SASEGT. CDR3 length equals 19 residues. V was clipped by 5 bases and J by 0 bases, with 22 bases between them. CDR3 nucleotides: TGTGCCAGCAGTCCCGCGGGACTCTATCAAGCTGCAACTAATGAAAAACTGTTTTTT. Protein sequence: CASSPAGLYQAATNEKLFF.

This clonotype showed up many times. The chain couples TRBV20-1 to TRBJ2-7, with 9 nucleotides matching TRBD1. The V and J ends lost 0 bases and 0 bases, in that order; junction bases with no gene match: 6. The CDR3 consists of 16 residues. The germline V gene encodes CDR1 DFQATT and CDR2 SNEGSKA (reference sequence). CDR3 protein: CSARDQNRGLSYEQYF. The CDR3 DNA reads TGCAGTGCTAGAGATCAGAACAGGGGGCTCTCCTACGAGCAGTACTTC.

This clonotype was detected many times. This chain uses TRBV12-5 with TRBJ2-1, with D perhaps assigned TRBD1 or TRBD2 (5 bases each). The V gene's germline CDR1 is LGHNT and CDR2 FRNRAP. CDR3 length: 13 amino acids. The V and J ends lost 6 bases and 7 bases respectively, with 13 bases between them. The CDR3 DNA follows: TGTGCTAGTGGATGGGACGCCGGTAATGAGCAGTTCTTC. Translating it yields CASGWDAGNEQFF. The whole variable domain, filled in from reference TRBV12-5 and TRBJ2-1, reads DARVTQTPRHKVTEMGQEVTMRCQPILGHNTVFWYRQTMMQGLELLAYFRNRAPLDDSGMPKDRFSAEMPDATLATLKIQPSEPRDSAVYFCASGWDAGNEQFFGPGTRLTVL.

This clonotype was detected ten times or more. This chain links TRBV20-1 with TRBJ2-1; the D is unclear. The CDR3 extends over 12 amino acids. The germline V gene encodes CDR1 DFQATT and CDR2 SNEGSKA (reference sequence). The V end was cut by 2 bases, the J end by 9 bases, with 11 bases between. The CDR3 reads CSARSLRREQFF. The CDR3 DNA is TGCAGTGCTAGATCCCTTAGGCGTGAGCAGTTCTTC.

This clonotype was found many times. The CDR3 bases are TGTGCCAGCAGCTTATTAGGGGAGGCAGATACGCAGTATTTT. This translates into CASSLLGEADTQYF. V is TRBV7-3 and J is TRBJ2-3; weak D call: TRBD2 (6 bases). Trimming took off 2 bases at V and 4 bases at J, with 10 bases between the two ends. The CDR3 spans 14 residues. The V gene's germline CDR1 is SGHTA and CDR2 FQGTGA. The full variable domain, rest sourced from reference TRBV7-3 and TRBJ2-3, is GAGVSQTPSNKVTEKGKYVELRCDPISGHTALYWYRQSLGQGPEFLIYFQGTGAADDSGLPNDRFFAVRPEGSVSTLKIQRTERGDSAVYLCASSLLGEADTQYFGPGTRLTVL.

This clonotype was seen many times. The chain's CDR3 is CASGPGPDTGELFF. CDR3 nucleotide sequence: TGTGCCAGCGGACCGGGACCGGACACCGGGGAGCTGTTTTTT. The V gene is TRBV3-1, the J gene TRBJ2-2; D is tentatively TRBD1 or TRBD2 (5 bases each). CDR1 and CDR2 from the germline V gene are LGHDT and YNNKEL (reference sequence). Trimming took 8 bases from V and 3 from J, leaving 13 bases between them. The length of the CDR3 is 14 residues. Together with reference TRBV3-1 and TRBJ2-2, the CDR3 gives the full variable domain: DTAVSQTPKYLVTQMGNDKSIKCEQNLGHDTMYWYKQDSKKFLKIMFSYNNKELIINETVPNRFSPKSPDKAHLNLHINSLELGDSAVYFCASGPGPDTGELFFGEGSRLTVL.

This clonotype was detected many times. V gene TRBV2 combines with J gene TRBJ2-7; D gene unclear. This CDR3 comprises 12 residues. Germline V lookup: CDR1 SNHLY, CDR2 FYNNEI. V was clipped by 1 base and J by 2 bases, with 3 bases between them. The CDR3 nucleotides read TGTGCCAGCAGTGAAGAGCCCTACGAGCAGTACTTC. It yields the protein CASSEEPYEQYF.

This clonotype was seen many times. This chain joins TRBV20-1 and TRBJ1-2; D remains ambiguous. The V gene's germline CDR1 is DFQATT and CDR2 SNEGSKA (reference sequence). This CDR3 has 13 amino acids. V dropped 8 bases and J dropped 3 bases, with 16 bases sitting between them. As DNA, the CDR3 is TGCAGTTCTTCTCCCGGCCTGTACTATGGCTACACCTTC. This gives the protein CSSSPGLYYGYTF.

The chain carries TRBV19 and TRBJ1-5; D gene unclear. V lost 10 bases and J lost 1, with 8 bases in between. The CDR3 contains 12 residues. Germline V gives CDR1 LNHDA, CDR2 SQIVND (reference sequence). CDR3 region: CATSTSNQPQHF. CDR3 DNA: TGTGCCACCTCTACCAGCAATCAGCCCCAGCATTTT.